This T cell receptor (beta chain) stems from a study of CD8 T cells in ankylosing spondylitis. Notes on the study in general: Reportedly, disease-linked clones are significantly enriched in ankylosing spondylitis patients' matched synovial fluid. In ankylosing spondylitis blood, a motif of roughly 8 highly homologous TCR beta variants appeared characteristic. CD8+ by phenotype, disease-linked clones were relatively rare in peripheral blood. A number of the motif variants had already been described in reactive arthritis synovial fluid and blood.

Turning to this clonotype: Its antigen is not known.

A quantitative 5'-RACE method, one with molecular barcodes, was used to make TCR beta libraries. Each CDR3 protein gets one entry after TCRdb re-called the 5' RACE reads with MiXCR. In the table there are just under 550,000 distinct CDR3 sequences, about 13% of which are singletons. Unmatched junction bases numbered 10, after V lost 2 bases and J lost 6 bases. Germline CDR1 is DFQATT and CDR2 is SNEGSKA (reference sequence). The CDR3 totals 14 residues. Source material: blood, either unsorted or a sorted T cell fraction (not recorded which). This clonotype was sampled from a male donor with ankylosing spondylitis. The V and J genes are TRBV20-1 and TRBJ2-7; 7 nucleotides line up with TRBD1. CDR3 sequence reads: CSARFDRATGEQYF. In DNA, the CDR3 is TGCAGTGCTAGATTCGACAGGGCCACGGGCGAGCAGTACTTC.